The sequence of this T cell receptor (beta chain) was determined in a study of beta chain features in type 1 diabetes. General study results and limits: A moderate, significant TCRB CDR3 shortening appeared in type 1 diabetes across four CD4+ subsets.

The CDR3 extends over 16 amino acids. V was trimmed by 1 base and J by 9 bases, leaving 21 bases between them. In germline, CDR1 is SEHNR, CDR2 FQNEAQ (reference sequence). In this sample, this clone turned up a few times. Its antigen is unidentified. Reverse transcribing all isolated RNA meant expressed TCRB transcripts were sequenced. Clones were read by immunoSEQ multiplex PCR, and TCRdb kept only the in-frame ones, dropping some. The sample holds around 500,000 clones; approximately 30% are singletons and the top ten take more than 0.055%. The chain couples TRBV7-9 to TRBJ2-5; D perhaps matches TRBD2 (7 bases). This receptor was taken from a man between 18 and 29 years old in good health. Sequenced material: naive CD4+ T cells from blood. The CDR3 sequence: CASSLGGGGTHRAQYF. The CDR3 DNA is TGTGCCAGCAGCTTAGGTGGCGGGGGCACGCATAGGGCCCAGTACTTC.